These T cell receptor beta chains were read from a single sample in a study of T cells after yellow fever vaccination. MiXCR, run by TCRdb on the 5' RACE reads, gives a single entry per CDR3 protein. This sample has roughly 150,000 distinct CDR3 sequences, with 6.6% found just once. This specimen was CD4+ T cells sorted from PBMCs, taken 10 days after the yellow fever booster vaccination. The source is a man under 40 who received the YFV17D yellow fever vaccine. The CDR3 runs from the conserved cysteine through the conserved F or W. Each record gives: V gene, D gene, J gene, clone size, CDR3 protein. D genes are given only for firm matches. Clone sizes are given selectively: once, few, many, or a class where the clone is expanded.

>TRBV12-3/TRBV12-4|TRBD2|TRBJ2-1|NA
CASSPPAGGPFNEQFF
>TRBV5-1|NA|TRBJ2-6|many
CASSLWVRATSGANVLTF
>TRBV20-1|NA|TRBJ2-3|many
CSASTAAGDTQYF
>TRBV20-1|NA|TRBJ2-3|many
CSASPEGTQYF
>TRBV7-6|TRBD1|TRBJ1-4|many
CASSFRTGPEKLFF
>TRBV5-1|NA|TRBJ2-1|NA
CASSIGITYNEQFF
>TRBV20-1|TRBD1|TRBJ2-3|many
CSARQGGTDTQYF
>TRBV5-1|NA|TRBJ2-2|many
CASSWDHPSTGELFF
>TRBV20-1|NA|TRBJ2-7|many
CSASPFRNEQYF
>TRBV6-5|NA|TRBJ2-7|many
CASTDTFGGLSYEQYF
>TRBV7-2|TRBD2|TRBJ2-5|many
CASSFHGTSGITTQYF
>TRBV7-2|NA|TRBJ1-5|NA
CASSFSGRGTDQPQHF
>TRBV18|NA|TRBJ2-7|many
CASSPYRDSYEQYF
>TRBV29-1|NA|TRBJ2-1|many
CSVTLPGEQFF
>TRBV30|NA|TRBJ2-5|many
CAWSHNRAQYF
>TRBV19|NA|TRBJ2-7|few
CASSNPGPYEQYF
>TRBV12-3/TRBV12-4|NA|TRBJ1-2|many
CASGGGLYGYTF
>TRBV5-1|NA|TRBJ2-5|few
CASRTAGETQYF
>TRBV2|NA|TRBJ2-1|many
CASSERRRSVHNEQFF
>TRBV20-1|TRBD1|TRBJ2-5|many
CSAPTGGLGETQYF
>TRBV5-6|NA|TRBJ2-2|many
CASSLSPGAQSGELFF
>TRBV24-1|TRBD2|TRBJ2-1|many
CATSAPGLAGSNEQFF
>TRBV29-1|NA|TRBJ2-5|many
CSVERAEETQYF
>TRBV5-1|TRBD1|TRBJ1-5|many
CASSLTGGEPQHF
>TRBV5-5|TRBD2|TRBJ2-1|many
CASSLVQLAGDEQFF
>TRBV7-2|NA|TRBJ1-5|many
CASSFSGGGQPQHF
>TRBV30|TRBD2|TRBJ2-1|many
CAWKLLSTSSSSYNEQFF
>TRBV29-1|NA|TRBJ1-2|many
CSVELGSGYGYTF
>TRBV30|TRBD1|TRBJ2-3|many
CAGDRGGDTQYF
>TRBV7-9|NA|TRBJ2-7|NA
CASSFSRAGIPYEQYF
>TRBV12-3/TRBV12-4|NA|TRBJ1-1|many
CASSLRGGFTEAFF
>TRBV6-1|TRBD2|TRBJ2-7|many
CASSAGLAVSYEQYF
>TRBV24-1|NA|TRBJ2-1|few
CATSDAQGSSSYNEQFF
>TRBV4-3|NA|TRBJ2-4|many
CASSQDPGLAKNIQYF
>TRBV5-1|NA|TRBJ1-2|many
CASSLTGSPTNYGYTF
>TRBV30|NA|TRBJ2-1|many
CAWSTTNEQFF
>TRBV20-1|NA|TRBJ1-5|many
CSASLDRANQPQHF
>TRBV20-1|TRBD2|TRBJ2-3|many
CSAPPSSGRAGEGTQYF
>TRBV7-2|TRBD1|TRBJ2-1|many
CASSLDRGDEQFF
>TRBV24-1|TRBD1|TRBJ1-5|many
CATSDGTVQHF
>TRBV20-1|NA|TRBJ2-3|few
CSATVDSSTDTQYF
>TRBV5-6|NA|TRBJ2-7|few
CASSLEEREQYF
>TRBV5-4|NA|TRBJ1-1|few
CASSSPGRRTEAFF
>TRBV7-2|NA|TRBJ1-1|many
CASSLTGLDTEAFF
>TRBV15|NA|TRBJ2-1|many
CATSPGYSYNEQFF
>TRBV7-2|TRBD2|TRBJ2-7|many
CASSYTSGMGYEQYF
>TRBV24-1|NA|TRBJ2-3|many
CATDGQDTQYF
>TRBV5-1|TRBD1|TRBJ1-1|many
CASSPGDREGEAFF
>TRBV12-3/TRBV12-4|NA|TRBJ1-1|NA
CASRLGGAVGEAFF
>TRBV7-5|NA|TRBJ2-1|many
CISVPEARRLARDHCSYNEQFF